The next 18 T cell receptor beta chains were all read from a single sample in a study of coeliac disease. Produced via immunoSEQ multiplex PCR; TCRdb's table is partial and in-frame only. The sample lists roughly 300 clones; over 60% were seen once. The sample consisted of intraepithelial lymphocytes from the gut. These receptors all stem from a woman aged 40 to 50 with celiac disease, on a gluten-free diet.

The genes are TRBV28 and TRBJ1-1; no clear D gene. The CDR3 is 13 amino acids. Germline V gene data show CDR1 as MDHEN and CDR2 as SYDVKM. With 6 bases removed from V and 11 bases from J, the gap between germline ends came to 19 bases. The CDR3 here is CASSPTSDPLAFF. The CDR3 bases are TGTGCCAGCAGCCCCACGAGCGATCCCTTGGCTTTCTTT.

This rearrangement joins TRBV5-1 to TRBJ2-3; 7 nucleotides align to TRBD2. The CDR3 has 13 residues. Germline trimming cut 4 bases from V and 4 bases from J; bases unmatched to any gene: 3. Germline CDR1 SGHRS, CDR2 YFSETQ. The CDR3 nucleotides are TGCGCCAGCAGCGGGGGGGGTTCAGATACGCAGTATTTT. It codes for CASSGGGSDTQYF.

The chain employs TRBV6-5 and TRBJ2-1, with 8 nucleotides matching TRBD1. In germline, CDR1 is MNHEY, CDR2 SVGAGI. The ends lost 2 bases at V and 14 bases at J; junction bases unmatched: 8. This CDR3 has 13 residues. CDR3 region: CASSYQDRGRKFF. The CDR3 DNA is TGTGCCAGCAGTTACCAAGACAGGGGTAGGAAGTTCTTC.

CDR3 nucleotides: TGCGCCAGCAGCTTGGCAGGGCCTGGAAACACCATATATTTT. Translated: CASSLAGPGNTIYF. The chain carries TRBV5-1 and TRBJ1-3, with D maybe TRBD1 (5 bases). CDR1 is SGHRS and CDR2 is YFSETQ in the germline V gene. The CDR3 is made up of 14 amino acids. V was clipped by 0 bases and J by 2 bases, with 6 bases between them.

The chain couples TRBV28 to TRBJ2-1; the match to TRBD1 covers 10 bases. The germline CDR1 and CDR2 sequences are MDHEN and SYDVKM. V was clipped by 5 bases and J by 5 bases; unmatched bases: 6. The CDR3 has 15 residues. The CDR3: CASSLDRGLDNEQFF. DNA of the CDR3: TGTGCCAGCAGTCTAGACAGGGGGCTAGACAATGAGCAGTTCTTC.

The DNA of the CDR3 is TGTGCCAGCAGCTCTCCCACAGATACGCAGTATTTT. Encoded protein: CASSSPTDTQYF. This chain joins TRBV5-4 and TRBJ2-3, with no clear D. The V gene's germline CDR1 is SGHNT and CDR2 YYREEE (reference sequence). V lost 3 bases to trimming and J lost 2 bases, with 4 bases between them. CDR3 size: 12 residues.

The gene calls are TRBV4-3 and TRBJ1-2; D might be TRBD1 (6 bases). Germline CDR1 and CDR2: LGHNA and YSLEER. CDR3 length equals 16 residues. V was trimmed by 0 bases and J by 4 bases, leaving 15 bases between them. The CDR3 DNA reads TGCGCCAGCAGCCAAGATCAGGGGATCTTTTTCTATGGCTACACCTTC. Translated: CASSQDQGIFFYGYTF.

This clone was observed a handful of times. The chain carries TRBV4-2 and TRBJ2-7; 8 bases fit TRBD1. V lost 1 base and J lost 7; bases outside the gene matches: 18. Germline V CDR1 and CDR2: LGHNA, YNFKEQ. There are 18 residues in the CDR3. CDR3 sequence (DNA): TGTGCCAGCAGCCAAGGACCCTCCGTCGGACAGGGCTCTTATGAGCAGTACTTC. Residues: CASSQGPSVGQGSYEQYF.

Only a few counts were recorded for this clone. The chain links TRBV28 to TRBJ1-5, with TRBD1 as a possible D gene (6 bases). V lost 4 bases and J lost 3, with 19 bases in between. Germline V gene lookup returns CDR1 MDHEN and CDR2 SYDVKM. The CDR3 has 17 amino acids. CDR3 DNA: TGTGCCAGCAGTTGGAACGCCGGGACACCTATCAATCAGCCCCAGCATTTT. As protein: CASSWNAGTPINQPQHF. Filled out from reference TRBV28 and TRBJ1-5, the complete variable domain reads DVKVTQSSRYLVKRTGEKVFLECVQDMDHENMFWYRQDPGLGLRLIYFSYDVKMKEKGDIPEGYSVSREKKERFSLILESASTNQTSMYLCASSWNAGTPINQPQHFGDGTRLSIL.

There are a few counts of this clone. The chain recombines TRBV19 with TRBJ2-7; no clear D. Germline V gene sequence: CDR1 LNHDA, CDR2 SQIVND (reference sequence). Deletions cut 1 base from V and 3 bases from J, with 7 bases between. The CDR3 sequence is 13 residues long. The CDR3 nucleotides are TGTGCCAGTAGTATAGTAGGCGGCTACGAGCAGTACTTC. This sequence encodes CASSIVGGYEQYF.

This chain links TRBV6-1 with TRBJ2-1; D unresolved. The germline V gene encodes CDR1 MNHNS and CDR2 SASEGT. This CDR3 region has 15 residues. Trimming left V 2 bases short and J 8 bases short, with 16 bases between. The CDR3 spells CASSELRGNGDEQFF. CDR3 nucleotide sequence: TGTGCCAGCAGTGAACTCCGAGGAAATGGAGATGAGCAGTTCTTC.

The chain employs TRBV30 and TRBJ2-7, with D tentatively TRBD1 (6 bases). V was shortened by 1 base and J by 4 bases, with 11 bases between the two germline ends. The germline V gene encodes CDR1 GTSNPN and CDR2 SVGIG (reference sequence). The CDR3 extends over 13 amino acids. The CDR3 DNA is TGTGCCTGGAGTGCGGGACATACATACGAGCAGTACTTC. Translating it yields CAWSAGHTYEQYF.

V gene TRBV7-2 combines with J gene TRBJ1-6; maybe TRBD1 (6 bases). V lost 5 bases and J 6 bases, leaving 14 bases between the germline ends. This CDR3 region has 15 residues. Germline-derived CDR1 and CDR2 are SGHTA and FQGNSA. The CDR3 DNA sequence: TGTGCCAGCAGCCCCTCCCGGACAGCTAATTCACCCCTCCACTTT. Protein: CASSPSRTANSPLHF.

The chain recombines TRBV9 with TRBJ1-1, with TRBD1 matching over 7 bases. Germline lookup yields CDR1 SGDLS and CDR2 YYNGEE. The V gene end was trimmed by 1 base and the J gene end by 0 bases; junction bases not matched to a gene: 9. The CDR3 extends over 17 amino acids. CDR3 coding DNA: TGTGCCAGCAGCGTACCCGACCCGGGACAGATGAACACTGAAGCTTTCTTT. Translated: CASSVPDPGQMNTEAFF.

In the case of this clone: Other nucleotide sequences in the sample specify the same CDR3. The chain's CDR3 is CATEPGQSTDTQYF. CDR3 coding DNA: TGTGCCACCGAGCCGGGACAGAGCACAGATACGCAGTATTTT. V and J are TRBV10-3 and TRBJ2-3, with 7 bases that match TRBD1. Trimming cost V 10 bases and J 0 bases; bases outside gene matches: 7. CDR1 and CDR2 (germline): ENHRY, SYGVKD. The CDR3 contains 14 residues.

The table lists this clone with a count of one. The chain carries TRBV7-9 and TRBJ2-5; 11 bases agree with TRBD2. V lost 4 bases and J lost 3; bases outside the gene matches: 1. The CDR3 length is 14 residues. CDR1 is SEHNR, CDR2 FQNEAQ, per germline (reference sequence). DNA of the CDR3: TGTGCCAGCAGCTCGACTAGCGGGAAAGAGACCCAGTACTTC. This gives the protein CASSSTSGKETQYF.

The V and J genes are TRBV19 and TRBJ1-5; possible D gene TRBD1, 5 bases. V was trimmed by 3 bases and J by 3 bases, leaving 12 bases between them. The germline CDR1 and CDR2 sequences are LNHDA and SQIVND (reference sequence). The CDR3 has 15 amino acids. The DNA for the CDR3 is TGTGCCAGTAGTATCCAAGCAGGGAACAATCAGCCCCAGCATTTT. Protein: CASSIQAGNNQPQHF.

The chain joins TRBV13 to TRBJ2-7; weak D call: TRBD1 (6 bases). Between the trimmed V and J ends, which lost 3 bases and 2 bases, there was a span of 17 bases. The CDR3 loop spans 16 amino acids. CDR1 PRHDT and CDR2 FYEKMQ come from the germline V gene (reference sequence). CDR3 amino acids: CASSLRQGSSPYEQYF. Here the CDR3 DNA reads TGTGCCAGCAGCTTGAGGCAGGGGTCCTCCCCCTACGAGCAGTACTTC.